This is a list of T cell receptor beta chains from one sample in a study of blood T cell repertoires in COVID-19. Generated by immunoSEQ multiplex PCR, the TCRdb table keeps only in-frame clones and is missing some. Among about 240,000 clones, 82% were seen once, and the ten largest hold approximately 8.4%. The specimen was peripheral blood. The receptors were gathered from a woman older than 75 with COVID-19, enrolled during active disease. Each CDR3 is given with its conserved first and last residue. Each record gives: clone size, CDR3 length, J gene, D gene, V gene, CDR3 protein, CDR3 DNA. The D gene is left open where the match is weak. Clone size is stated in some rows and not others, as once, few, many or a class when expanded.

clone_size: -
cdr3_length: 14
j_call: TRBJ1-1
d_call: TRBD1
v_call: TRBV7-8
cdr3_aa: CASSYGQGNTEAFF
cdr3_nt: TGTGCCAGCAGCTACGGACAGGGGAACACTGAAGCTTTCTTT

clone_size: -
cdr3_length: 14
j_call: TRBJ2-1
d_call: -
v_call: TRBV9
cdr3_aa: CASSVTGLHNEQFF
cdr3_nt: TGTGCCAGCAGCGTAACAGGGCTGCACAATGAGCAGTTCTTC

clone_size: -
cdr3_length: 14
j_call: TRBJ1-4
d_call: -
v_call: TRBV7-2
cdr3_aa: CASSLEIRGGKLFF
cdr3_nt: TGTGCCAGCAGCTTAGAGATTCGGGGAGGAAAACTGTTTTTT

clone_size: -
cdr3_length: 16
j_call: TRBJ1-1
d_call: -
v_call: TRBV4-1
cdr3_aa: CASSQEGGKGNTEAFF
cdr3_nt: TGCGCCAGCAGCCAAGAGGGGGGAAAAGGTAACACTGAAGCTTTCTTT

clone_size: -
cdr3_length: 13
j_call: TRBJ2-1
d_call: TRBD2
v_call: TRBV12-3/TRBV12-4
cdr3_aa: CASGRGGTNEQFF
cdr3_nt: TGTGCCAGCGGGCGGGGGGGCACGAATGAGCAGTTCTTC

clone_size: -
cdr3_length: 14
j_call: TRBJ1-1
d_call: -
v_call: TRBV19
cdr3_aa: CASRPAGANTEAFF
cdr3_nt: TGTGCCAGTAGGCCAGCGGGGGCGAACACTGAAGCTTTCTTT

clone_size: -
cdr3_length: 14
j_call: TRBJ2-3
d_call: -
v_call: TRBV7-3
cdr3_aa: CASSSGDSTDTQYF
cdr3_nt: TGTGCCAGCAGCTCAGGGGATAGCACAGATACGCAGTATTTT

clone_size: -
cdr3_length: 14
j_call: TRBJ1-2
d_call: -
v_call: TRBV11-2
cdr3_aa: CASSSGTSSYGYTF
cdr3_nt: TGTGCCAGCAGCTCCGGGACTTCCAGCTATGGCTACACCTTC

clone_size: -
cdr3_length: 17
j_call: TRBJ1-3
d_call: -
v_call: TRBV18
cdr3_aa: CASRHLDVESSGNTIYF
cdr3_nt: TGTGCCAGCCGACATCTCGACGTAGAATCCTCTGGAAACACCATATATTTT

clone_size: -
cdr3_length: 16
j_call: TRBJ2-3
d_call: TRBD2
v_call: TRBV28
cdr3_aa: CASSSTLGLAGRQGYF
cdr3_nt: TGTGCCAGCAGTTCCACCTTAGGACTAGCGGGACGTCAGGGGTATTTT

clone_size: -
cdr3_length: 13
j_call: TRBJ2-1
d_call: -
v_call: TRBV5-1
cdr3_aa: CASSFRGHNEQFF
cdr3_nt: TGCGCCAGCAGCTTTCGGGGTCACAATGAGCAGTTCTTC

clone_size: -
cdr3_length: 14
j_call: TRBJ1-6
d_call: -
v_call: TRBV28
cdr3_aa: CALRGGAGNSPLHF
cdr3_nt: TGTGCCTTGCGGGGGGGCGCAGGGAATTCACCCCTCCACTTT

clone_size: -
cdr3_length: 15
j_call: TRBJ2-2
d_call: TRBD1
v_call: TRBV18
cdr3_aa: CASSPGQGKPGELFF
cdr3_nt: TGTGCCAGCTCACCGGGACAGGGAAAACCCGGGGAGCTGTTTTTT

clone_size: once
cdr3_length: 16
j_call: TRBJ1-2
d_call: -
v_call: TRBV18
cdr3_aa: CASSPEYTGTAYGYTF
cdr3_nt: TGTGCCAGCTCACCCGAATACACCGGGACTGCCTATGGCTACACCTTC

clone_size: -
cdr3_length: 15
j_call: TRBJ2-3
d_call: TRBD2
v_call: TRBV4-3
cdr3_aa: CASSSRLAGPDTQYF
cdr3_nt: TGCGCCAGCAGTTCCCGACTAGCGGGTCCAGATACGCAGTATTTT

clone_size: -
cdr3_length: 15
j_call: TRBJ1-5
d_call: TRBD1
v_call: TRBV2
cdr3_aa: CASRSTGTENQPQHF
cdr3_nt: TGTGCCAGCAGGTCCACCGGGACAGAAAATCAGCCCCAGCATTTT

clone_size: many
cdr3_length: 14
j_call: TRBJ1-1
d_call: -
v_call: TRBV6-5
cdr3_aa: CASSYGGLNTEAFF
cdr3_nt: TGTGCCAGCAGTTATGGGGGCCTGAACACTGAAGCTTTCTTT

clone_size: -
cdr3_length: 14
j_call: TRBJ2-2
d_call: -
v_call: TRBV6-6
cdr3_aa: CASAKGQGTGELFF
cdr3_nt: TGTGCCAGCGCGAAGGGGCAGGGCACCGGGGAGCTGTTTTTT

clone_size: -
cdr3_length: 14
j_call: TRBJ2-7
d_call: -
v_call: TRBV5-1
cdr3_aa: CASSLDPPGDEQYF
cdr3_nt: TGCGCCAGCAGCTTGGATCCGCCAGGGGACGAGCAGTACTTC

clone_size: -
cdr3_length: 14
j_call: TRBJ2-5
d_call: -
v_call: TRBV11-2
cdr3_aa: CASTPPGNSETQYF
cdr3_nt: TGTGCCAGCACCCCCCCAGGAAATAGTGAGACCCAGTACTTC

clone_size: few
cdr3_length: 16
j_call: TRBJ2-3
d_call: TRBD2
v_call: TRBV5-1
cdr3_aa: CASSFSGGTRTDTQYF
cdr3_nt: TGCGCCAGCAGCTTCAGCGGGGGAACCCGGACAGATACGCAGTATTTT

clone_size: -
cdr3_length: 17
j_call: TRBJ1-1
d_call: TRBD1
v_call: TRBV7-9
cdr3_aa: CASSLKSPGGLNTEAFF
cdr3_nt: TGTGCCAGCAGCTTAAAGTCGCCAGGGGGCTTGAACACTGAAGCTTTCTTT

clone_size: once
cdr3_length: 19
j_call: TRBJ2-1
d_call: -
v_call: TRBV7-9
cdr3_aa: CASSSLEGREQTAYNEQFF
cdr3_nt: TGTGCCAGCAGCTCCCTCGAGGGCCGGGAACAAACGGCCTACAATGAGCAGTTCTTC

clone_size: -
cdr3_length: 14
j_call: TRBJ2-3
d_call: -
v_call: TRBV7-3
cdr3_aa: CASSPSDGTDTQYF
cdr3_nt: TGTGCCAGCAGCCCTAGCGACGGCACAGATACGCAGTATTTT

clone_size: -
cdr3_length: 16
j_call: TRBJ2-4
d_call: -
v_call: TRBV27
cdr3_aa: CASSLSYRGAKNIQYF
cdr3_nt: TGTGCCAGCAGTTTATCGTATCGGGGTGCCAAAAACATTCAGTACTTC

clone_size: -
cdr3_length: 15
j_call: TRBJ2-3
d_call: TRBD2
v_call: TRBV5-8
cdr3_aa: CASSLSGRDTDTQYF
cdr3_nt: TGTGCCAGCAGCTTGTCGGGGAGGGACACAGATACGCAGTATTTT

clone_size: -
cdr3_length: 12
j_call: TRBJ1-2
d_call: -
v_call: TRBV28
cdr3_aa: CASSLRLYGYTF
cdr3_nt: TGTGCCAGCAGTCTCAGGTTGTATGGCTACACCTTC

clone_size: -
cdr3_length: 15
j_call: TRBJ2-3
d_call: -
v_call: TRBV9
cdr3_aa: CASSVNQVPTDTQYF
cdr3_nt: TGTGCCAGCAGCGTAAATCAGGTACCCACAGATACGCAGTATTTT

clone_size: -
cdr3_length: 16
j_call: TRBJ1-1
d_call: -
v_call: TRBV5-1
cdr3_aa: CASSFTGRGVNTEAFF
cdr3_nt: TGCGCCAGCAGCTTTACAGGGAGGGGGGTTAACACTGAAGCTTTCTTT

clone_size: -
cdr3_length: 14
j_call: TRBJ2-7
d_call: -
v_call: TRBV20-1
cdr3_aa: CSASIGRGSYEQYF
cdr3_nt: TGCAGTGCCAGTATTGGGAGAGGCTCCTACGAGCAGTACTTC

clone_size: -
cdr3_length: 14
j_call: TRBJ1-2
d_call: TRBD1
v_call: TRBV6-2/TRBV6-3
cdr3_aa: CASSYRGQGYGYTF
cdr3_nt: TGTGCCAGCAGTTACAGGGGACAGGGCTATGGCTACACCTTC

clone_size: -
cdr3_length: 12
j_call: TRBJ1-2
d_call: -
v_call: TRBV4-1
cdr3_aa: CASRHVSYGYTF
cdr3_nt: TGCGCCAGCAGGCACGTTAGCTATGGCTACACCTTC

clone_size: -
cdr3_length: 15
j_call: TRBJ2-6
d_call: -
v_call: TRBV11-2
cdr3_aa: CASSSIRQLANVLTF
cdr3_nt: TGTGCCAGCAGCTCCATAAGACAGCTCGCTAACGTCCTGACTTTC

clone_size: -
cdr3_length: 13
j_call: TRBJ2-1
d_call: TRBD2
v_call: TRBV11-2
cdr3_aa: CASSLDRGDEQFF
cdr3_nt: TGTGCCAGCAGCTTAGATCGGGGGGATGAGCAGTTCTTC

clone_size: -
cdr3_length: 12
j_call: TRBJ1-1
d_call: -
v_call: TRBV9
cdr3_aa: CASRGGGTEAFF
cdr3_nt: TGTGCCAGCAGAGGGGGGGGCACTGAAGCTTTCTTT

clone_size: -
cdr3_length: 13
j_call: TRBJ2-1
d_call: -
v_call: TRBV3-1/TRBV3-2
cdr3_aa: CASKTRAGNEQFF
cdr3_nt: TGTGCCAGCAAGACCAGGGCGGGGAATGAGCAGTTCTTC